A single sample is the source of the 8 T cell receptor beta chains below, sequenced in a study of control samples from healthy donors and cancer patients. TCRdb's copy holds only in-frame clones and misses some; the assay was immunoSEQ multiplex PCR. In the table there are approximately 90,000 clones, around 85% of which are singletons. Input material: blood. All receptors derive from a woman between 40 and 50 years old in good health.

The V call is TRBV5-1, the J call TRBJ2-5; tentative D call: TRBD2 (5 bases). The V end lost 3 bases, the J end lost 5 bases, and 23 bases lay between the germline ends. Germline V CDR1 and CDR2: SGHRS, YFSETQ. CDR3 length equals 17 residues. CDR3 sequence (DNA): TGCGCCAGCAGCTCGAACGGTGGGCTAGCAGTAGCTGAGACCCAGTACTTC. It specifies CASSSNGGLAVAETQYF.

The rearrangement links TRBV27 to TRBJ2-7; D perhaps matches TRBD2 (7 bases). CDR3 length equals 14 residues. CDR1 MNHEY and CDR2 SMNVEV come from the germline V gene (reference sequence). V was shortened by 7 bases and J by 2 bases, with 15 bases between the two germline ends. The CDR3 nucleotides are TGTGCCAGCACCAGAGGCGGGGGCCCCTACGAGCAGTACTTC. Protein: CASTRGGGPYEQYF.

The chain joins TRBV2 to TRBJ1-1, with D tentatively TRBD1 (6 bases). V shed 6 bases and J shed 0 bases, with 8 bases lying between them. In germline, CDR1 is SNHLY, CDR2 FYNNEI. This CDR3 spans 13 amino acids. The CDR3 loop is CASSYRVNTEAFF. The CDR3 coding sequence is TGTGCCAGCAGCTACAGGGTGAACACTGAAGCTTTCTTT. The full variable domain, in which reference TRBV2 and TRBJ1-1 provide the parts outside the CDR3, is EPEVTQTPSHQVTQMGQEVILRCVPISNHLYFYWYRQILGQKVEFLVSFYNNEISEKSEIFDDQFSVERPDGSNFTLKIRSTKLEDSAMYFCASSYRVNTEAFFGQGTRLTVV.

This chain joins TRBV19 and TRBJ2-3; maybe TRBD1 (6 bases). Trimming took off 5 bases at V and 3 bases at J, with 12 bases between the two ends. The CDR3 has 14 amino acids. The germline V gene encodes CDR1 LNHDA and CDR2 SQIVND (reference sequence). CDR3 residues: CASSWGQGTDTQYF. CDR3 sequence (DNA): TGTGCCAGTAGTTGGGGGCAGGGGACAGATACGCAGTATTTT. The entire variable domain, with the rest obtained from reference TRBV19 and TRBJ2-3, is as follows: DGGITQSPKYLFRKEGQNVTLSCEQNLNHDAMYWYRQDPGQGLRLIYYSQIVNDFQKGDIAEGYSVSREKKESFPLTVTSAQKNPTAFYLCASSWGQGTDTQYFGPGTRLTVL.

This chain links TRBV2 with TRBJ2-5; TRBD1 or TRBD2 may be the D gene (5 bases each). Trimming cost V 2 bases and J 9 bases, with 13 bases left between them. The CDR3 is 13 amino acids. Germline V gene data show CDR1 as SNHLY and CDR2 as FYNNEI. CDR3 region: CASSESVGGAQYF. The DNA of the CDR3 is TGTGCCAGCAGTGAATCGGTTGGGGGTGCCCAGTACTTC.

Of note for this clone: Sequence at one end of the junction differs from germline and may be a read error. This chain links TRBV2 with TRBJ1-2; unclear D gene. The CDR3 runs 12 residues. The V gene's germline CDR1 is SNHLY and CDR2 FYNNEI. The chain's CDR3 is CASSEEVGPRIF. CDR3 in DNA: TGTGCCAGCAGTGAAGAGGTGGGCCCCCGGATCTTC. The variable domain in full, completed from reference TRBV2 and TRBJ1-2, reads EPEVTQTPSHQVTQMGQEVILRCVPISNHLYFYWYRQILGQKVEFLVSFYNNEISEKSEIFDDQFSVERPDGSNFTLKIRSTKLEDSAMYFCASSEEVGPRIFGSGTRLTVV.

The chain combines TRBV6-5 with TRBJ1-3, with D unresolved. There are 16 residues in the CDR3. Germline CDR1 is MNHEY and CDR2 is SVGAGI. The ends were cut back, 0 bases at V and 0 bases at J, with 9 bases in the middle. The CDR3, as DNA: TGTGCCAGCAGTTACTCCAAGTATTTCTCTGGAAACACCATATATTTT. Encoded protein: CASSYSKYFSGNTIYF.

This clone appeared once. CDR3 protein: CASSQRTGATNYGYTF. As DNA, the CDR3 is TGCGCCAGCAGCCAACGGACAGGGGCAACTAACTATGGCTACACCTTC. J is TRBJ1-2 and V is TRBV4-3; 9 positions agree with TRBD1. The CDR3 loop spans 16 amino acids. The germline V gene has CDR1 LGHNA and CDR2 YSLEER. V shed 2 bases and J 0 bases; nucleotides not matched to a gene: 4.